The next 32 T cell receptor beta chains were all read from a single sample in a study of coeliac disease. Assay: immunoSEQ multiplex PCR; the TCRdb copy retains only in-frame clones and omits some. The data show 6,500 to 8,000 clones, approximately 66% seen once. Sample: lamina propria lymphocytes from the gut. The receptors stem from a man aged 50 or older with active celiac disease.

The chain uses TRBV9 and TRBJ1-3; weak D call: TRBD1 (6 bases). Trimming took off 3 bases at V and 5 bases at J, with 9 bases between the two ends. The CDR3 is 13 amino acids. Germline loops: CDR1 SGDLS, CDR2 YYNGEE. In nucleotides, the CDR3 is TGTGCCAGCAGCGACAGGGTTCGAAACACCATATATTTT. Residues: CASSDRVRNTIYF.

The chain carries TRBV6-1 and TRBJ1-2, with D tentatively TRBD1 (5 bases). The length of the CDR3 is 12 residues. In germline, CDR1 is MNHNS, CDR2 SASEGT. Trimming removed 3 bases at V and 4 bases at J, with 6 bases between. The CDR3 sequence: CASSEQGYGYTF. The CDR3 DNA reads TGTGCCAGCAGTGAGCAGGGCTATGGCTACACCTTC.

The CDR3 nucleotides are TGCGCCAGCTCAACAGGGGATACTGAAGCTTTCTTT. It translates to CASSTGDTEAFF. The rearrangement joins TRBV5-1 to TRBJ1-1; 7 nucleotides align to TRBD1. The V segment lost 7 bases and the J segment 5 bases; nucleotides outside the gene matches: 5. The CDR3 is 12 amino acids. Germline V gene sequence: CDR1 SGHRS, CDR2 YFSETQ.

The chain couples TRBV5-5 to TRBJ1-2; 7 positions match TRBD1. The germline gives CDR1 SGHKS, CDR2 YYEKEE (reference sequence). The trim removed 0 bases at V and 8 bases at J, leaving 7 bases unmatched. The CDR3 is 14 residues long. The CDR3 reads CASSLEQGLWGYTF. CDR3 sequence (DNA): TGTGCCAGCAGCTTGGAACAGGGGCTATGGGGCTACACCTTC.

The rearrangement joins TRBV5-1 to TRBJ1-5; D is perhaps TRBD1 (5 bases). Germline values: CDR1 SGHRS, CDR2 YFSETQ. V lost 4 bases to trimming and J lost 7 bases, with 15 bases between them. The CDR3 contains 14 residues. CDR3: CASSAGLQGQPQHF. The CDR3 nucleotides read TGCGCCAGCAGCGCGGGACTCCAGGGACAGCCCCAGCATTTT. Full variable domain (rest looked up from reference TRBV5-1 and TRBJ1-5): KAGVTQTPRYLIKTRGQQVTLSCSPISGHRSVSWYQQTPGQGLQFLFEYFSETQRNKGNFPGRFSGRQFSNSRSEMNVSTLELGDSALYLCASSAGLQGQPQHFGDGTRLSIL.

This CDR3 is CASSVGRGPYEQFF. CDR3 nucleotides: TGTGCCAGCAGCGTCGGGAGAGGGCCATATGAGCAGTTCTTC. The V gene is TRBV9, the J gene TRBJ2-1, with a tentative D call TRBD2 (6 bases). V dropped 2 bases and J dropped 8 bases, with 14 bases sitting between them. The CDR3 covers 14 residues. Per the germline V gene, CDR1 is SGDLS and CDR2 is YYNGEE.

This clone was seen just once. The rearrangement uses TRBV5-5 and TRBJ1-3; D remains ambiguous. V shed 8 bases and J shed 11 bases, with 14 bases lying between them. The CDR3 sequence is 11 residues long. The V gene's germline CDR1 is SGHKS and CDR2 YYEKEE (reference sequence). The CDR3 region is CARTPSGPIYF. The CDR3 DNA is TGTGCCAGAACCCCTAGCGGGCCCATATATTTT.

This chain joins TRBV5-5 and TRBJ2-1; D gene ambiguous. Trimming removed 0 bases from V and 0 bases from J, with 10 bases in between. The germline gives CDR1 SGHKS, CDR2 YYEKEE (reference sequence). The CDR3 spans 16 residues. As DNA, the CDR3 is TGTGCCAGCAGCTTGGCGATACACAGCTCCTACAATGAGCAGTTCTTC. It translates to CASSLAIHSSYNEQFF.

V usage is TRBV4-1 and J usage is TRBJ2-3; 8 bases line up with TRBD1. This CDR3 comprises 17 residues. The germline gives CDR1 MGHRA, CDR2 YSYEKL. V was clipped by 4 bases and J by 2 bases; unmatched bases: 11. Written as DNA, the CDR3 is TGCGCCAGCAGCCGGGGTAGCGGACAGGGAGACACAGATACGCAGTATTTT. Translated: CASSRGSGQGDTDTQYF.

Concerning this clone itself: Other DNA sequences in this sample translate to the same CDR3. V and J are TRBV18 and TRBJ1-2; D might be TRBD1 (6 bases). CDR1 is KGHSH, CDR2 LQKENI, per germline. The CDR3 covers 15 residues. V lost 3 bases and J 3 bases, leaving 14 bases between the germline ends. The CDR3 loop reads CASSPGGGDYYGYTF. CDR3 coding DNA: TGTGCCAGCTCACCGGGAGGGGGGGACTACTATGGCTACACCTTC. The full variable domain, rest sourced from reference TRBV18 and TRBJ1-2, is NAGVMQNPRHLVRRRGQEARLRCSPMKGHSHVYWYRQLPEEGLKFMVYLQKENIIDESGMPKERFSAEFPKEGPSILRIQQVVRGDSAAYFCASSPGGGDYYGYTFGSGTRLTVV.

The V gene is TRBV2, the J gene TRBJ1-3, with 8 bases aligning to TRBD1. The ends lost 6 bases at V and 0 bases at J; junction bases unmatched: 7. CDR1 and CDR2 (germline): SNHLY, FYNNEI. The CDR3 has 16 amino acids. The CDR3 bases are TGTGCCAGCAGCTCGGGACAGGCAAGCTCTGGAAACACCATATATTTT. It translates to CASSSGQASSGNTIYF.

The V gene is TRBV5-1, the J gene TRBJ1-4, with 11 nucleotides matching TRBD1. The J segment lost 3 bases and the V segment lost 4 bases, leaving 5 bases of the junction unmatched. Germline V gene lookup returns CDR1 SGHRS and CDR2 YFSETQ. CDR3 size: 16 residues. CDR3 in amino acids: CASSRTGGRANEKLFF. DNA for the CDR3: TGCGCCAGCAGCCGGACAGGGGGCAGAGCTAATGAAAAACTGTTTTTT.

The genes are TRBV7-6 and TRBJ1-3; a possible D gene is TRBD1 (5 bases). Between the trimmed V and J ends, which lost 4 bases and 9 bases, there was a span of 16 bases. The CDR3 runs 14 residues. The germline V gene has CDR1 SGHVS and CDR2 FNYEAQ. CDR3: CASSSSGTSSTIYF. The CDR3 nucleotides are TGTGCCAGCAGCTCTTCCGGGACTTCCAGCACCATATATTTT.

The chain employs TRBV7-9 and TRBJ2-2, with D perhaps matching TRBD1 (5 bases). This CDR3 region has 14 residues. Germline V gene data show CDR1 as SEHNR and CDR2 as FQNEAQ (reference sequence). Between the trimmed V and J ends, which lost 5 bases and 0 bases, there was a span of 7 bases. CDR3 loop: CASSPRANTGELFF. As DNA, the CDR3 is TGTGCCAGCAGCCCCAGGGCGAACACCGGGGAGCTGTTTTTT. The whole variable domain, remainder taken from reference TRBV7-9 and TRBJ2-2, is DTGVSQNPRHKITKRGQNVTFRCDPISEHNRLYWYRQTLGQGPEFLTYFQNEAQLEKSRLLSDRFSAERPKGSFSTLEIQRTEQGDSAMYLCASSPRANTGELFFGEGSRLTVL.

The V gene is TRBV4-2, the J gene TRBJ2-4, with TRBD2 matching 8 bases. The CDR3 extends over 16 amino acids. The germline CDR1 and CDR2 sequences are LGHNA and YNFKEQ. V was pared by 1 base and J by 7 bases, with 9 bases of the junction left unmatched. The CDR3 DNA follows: TGTGCCAGCAGCCAAGCAGGCAGCGGGGGAGGGAACATTCAGTACTTC. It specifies CASSQAGSGGGNIQYF.

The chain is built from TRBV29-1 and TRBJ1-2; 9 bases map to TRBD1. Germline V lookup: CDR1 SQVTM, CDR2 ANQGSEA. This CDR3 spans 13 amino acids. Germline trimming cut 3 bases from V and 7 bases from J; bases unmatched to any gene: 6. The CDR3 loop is CSVDRGQGVGYTF. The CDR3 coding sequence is TGCAGCGTTGACAGGGGACAGGGTGTTGGCTACACCTTC.

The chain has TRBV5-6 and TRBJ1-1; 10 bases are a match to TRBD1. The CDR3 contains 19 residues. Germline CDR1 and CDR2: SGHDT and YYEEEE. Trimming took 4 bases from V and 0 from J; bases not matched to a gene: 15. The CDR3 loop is CASSDAGQGRFQMNTEAFF. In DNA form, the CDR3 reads TGTGCCAGCAGCGACGCGGGACAGGGGCGCTTTCAAATGAACACTGAAGCTTTCTTT.

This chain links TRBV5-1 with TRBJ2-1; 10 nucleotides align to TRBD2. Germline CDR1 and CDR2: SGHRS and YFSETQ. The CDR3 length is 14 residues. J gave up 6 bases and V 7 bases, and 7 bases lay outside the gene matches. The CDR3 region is CASQLAGGTNEQFF. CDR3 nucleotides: TGCGCCAGCCAATTAGCGGGAGGCACCAATGAGCAGTTCTTC.

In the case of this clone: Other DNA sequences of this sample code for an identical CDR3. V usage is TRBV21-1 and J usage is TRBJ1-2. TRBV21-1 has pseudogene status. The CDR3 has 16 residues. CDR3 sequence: CASSKEGRGTNYGYTF. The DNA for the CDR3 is TGTGCCAGCAGCAAAGAAGGGCGGGGAACCAACTATGGCTACACCTTC.

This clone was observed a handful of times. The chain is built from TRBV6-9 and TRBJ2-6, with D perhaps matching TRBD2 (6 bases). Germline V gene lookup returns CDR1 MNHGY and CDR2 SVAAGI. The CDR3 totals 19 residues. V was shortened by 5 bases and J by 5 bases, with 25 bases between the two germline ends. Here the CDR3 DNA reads TGTGCCAGCAGTGACCTAGCGCCTTTACGACAAAGTCGGGCCAACGTCCTGACTTTC. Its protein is CASSDLAPLRQSRANVLTF.

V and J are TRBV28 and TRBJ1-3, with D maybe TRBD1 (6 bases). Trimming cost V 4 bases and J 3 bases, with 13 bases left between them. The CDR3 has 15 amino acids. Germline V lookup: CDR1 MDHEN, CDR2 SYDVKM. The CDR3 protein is CASSSTGRFGNTIYF. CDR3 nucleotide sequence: TGTGCCAGCAGTTCGACAGGTCGGTTTGGAAACACCATATATTTT.

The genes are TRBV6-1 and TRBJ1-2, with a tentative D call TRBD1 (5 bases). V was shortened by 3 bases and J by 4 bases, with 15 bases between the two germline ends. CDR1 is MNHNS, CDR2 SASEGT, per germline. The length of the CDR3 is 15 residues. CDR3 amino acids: CASSEGVGGGYGYTF. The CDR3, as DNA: TGTGCCAGCAGTGAGGGAGTGGGGGGAGGCTATGGCTACACCTTC.

The CDR3 here is CSAFEGTEAFF. CDR3 in DNA: TGCAGCGCCTTTGAGGGCACTGAAGCTTTCTTT. V is TRBV29-1 and J is TRBJ1-1; D uncertain. V was pared by 7 bases and J by 4 bases, with 10 bases between. Germline V lookup: CDR1 SQVTM, CDR2 ANQGSEA. The CDR3 is 11 residues long. Looking up the rest from reference TRBV29-1 and TRBJ1-1 gives the full variable domain: SAVISQKPSRDICQRGTSLTIQCQVDSQVTMMFWYRQQPGQSLTLIATANQGSEATYESGFVIDKFPISRPNLTFSTLTVSNMSPEDSSIYLCSAFEGTEAFFGQGTRLTVV.

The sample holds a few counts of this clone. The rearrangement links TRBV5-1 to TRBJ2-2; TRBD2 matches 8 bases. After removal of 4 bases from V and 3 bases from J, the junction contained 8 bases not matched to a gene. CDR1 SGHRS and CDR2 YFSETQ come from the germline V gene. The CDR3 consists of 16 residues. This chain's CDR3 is CASSTGLAQYTGELFF. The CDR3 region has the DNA TGCGCCAGCAGCACTGGACTAGCCCAGTACACCGGGGAGCTGTTTTTT.

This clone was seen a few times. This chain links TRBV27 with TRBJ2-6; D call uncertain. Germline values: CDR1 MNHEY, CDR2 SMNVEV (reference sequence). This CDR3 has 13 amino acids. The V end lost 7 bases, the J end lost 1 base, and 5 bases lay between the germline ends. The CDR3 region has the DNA TGTGCCAGCACCACATCTGGGGCCAACGTCCTGACTTTC. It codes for CASTTSGANVLTF.

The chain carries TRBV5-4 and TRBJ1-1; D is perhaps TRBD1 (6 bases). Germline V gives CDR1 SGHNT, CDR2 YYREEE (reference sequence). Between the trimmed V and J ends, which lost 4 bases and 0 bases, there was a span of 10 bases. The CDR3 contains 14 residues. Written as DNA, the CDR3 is TGTGCCAGCAGCCGGGGGGGCCTGAACACTGAAGCTTTCTTT. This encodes CASSRGGLNTEAFF.

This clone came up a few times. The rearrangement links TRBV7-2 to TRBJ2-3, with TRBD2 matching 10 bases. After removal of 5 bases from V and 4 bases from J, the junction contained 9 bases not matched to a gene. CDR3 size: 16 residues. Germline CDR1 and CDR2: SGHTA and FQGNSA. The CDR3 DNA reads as TGTGCCAGCAGCCCATACCGAGCGGGGGGGGCAGATACGCAGTATTTT. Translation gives CASSPYRAGGADTQYF.

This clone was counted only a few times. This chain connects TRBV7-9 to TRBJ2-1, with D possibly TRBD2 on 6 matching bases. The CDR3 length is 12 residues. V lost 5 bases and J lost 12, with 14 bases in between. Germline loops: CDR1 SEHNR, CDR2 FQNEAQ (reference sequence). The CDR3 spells CASSPLGTRQFF. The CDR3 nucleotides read TGTGCCAGCAGCCCCCTCGGGACTCGGCAGTTCTTC.

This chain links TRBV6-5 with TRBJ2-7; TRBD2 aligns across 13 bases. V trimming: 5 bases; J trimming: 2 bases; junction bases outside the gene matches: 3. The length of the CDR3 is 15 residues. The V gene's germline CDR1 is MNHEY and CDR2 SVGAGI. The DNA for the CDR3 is TGTGCCAGCAGTCGGGGACTAGCGGGGACCTACGAGCAGTACTTC. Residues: CASSRGLAGTYEQYF.

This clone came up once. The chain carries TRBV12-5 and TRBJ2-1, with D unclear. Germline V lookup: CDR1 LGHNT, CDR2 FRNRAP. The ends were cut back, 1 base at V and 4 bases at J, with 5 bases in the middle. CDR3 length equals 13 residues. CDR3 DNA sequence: TGTGCTAGTGGTTTGGGACTTTACAATGAGCAGTTCTTC. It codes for CASGLGLYNEQFF.

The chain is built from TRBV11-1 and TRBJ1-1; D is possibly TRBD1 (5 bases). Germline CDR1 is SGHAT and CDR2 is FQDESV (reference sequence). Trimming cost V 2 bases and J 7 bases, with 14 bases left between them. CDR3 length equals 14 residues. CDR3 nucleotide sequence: TGTGCCAGCAGCTTAAACGGGGGGTTTGGTGAAGCTTTCTTT. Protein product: CASSLNGGFGEAFF.

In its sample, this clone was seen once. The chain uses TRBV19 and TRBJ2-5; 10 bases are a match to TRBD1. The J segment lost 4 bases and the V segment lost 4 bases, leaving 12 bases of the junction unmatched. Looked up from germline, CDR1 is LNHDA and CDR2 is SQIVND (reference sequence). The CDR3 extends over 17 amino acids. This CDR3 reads CASSTSRTGGGGETQYF. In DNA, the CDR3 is TGTGCCAGTAGTACCTCCCGGACAGGGGGAGGAGGAGAGACCCAGTACTTC.